This passage covers 16 T cell receptor beta chains from one sample sequenced in a study of cytomegalovirus exposure and HLA in healthy donors. Some clones are missing from TCRdb's copy, which holds only in-frame ones; the method was immunoSEQ multiplex PCR. The sample yields 150,000 to 200,000 clones, roughly 96% seen once. The sequenced sample was PBMCs. These receptors all stem from a woman aged 18-29 years in good health and CMV-seronegative.

This chain links TRBV25-1 with TRBJ2-1; weak D call: TRBD1 (6 bases). The CDR3 has 15 residues. Germline V gives CDR1 MGHDK, CDR2 SYGVNS. Trimming stripped 2 bases from V and 3 bases from J, with 11 bases between. CDR3: CASSEGGAGYNEQFF. CDR3 nucleotides: TGTGCCAGCAGTGAAGGGGGCGCAGGCTACAATGAGCAGTTCTTC.

The V and J genes are TRBV7-9 and TRBJ1-5, with a possible D match to TRBD1 (5 bases). The V end lost 2 bases, the J end lost 1 base, and 9 bases lay between the germline ends. The CDR3 has 15 amino acids. Looked up from germline, CDR1 is SEHNR and CDR2 is FQNEAQ (reference sequence). CDR3 sequence reads: CASSLSGISNQPQHF. In DNA, the CDR3 is TGTGCCAGCAGCTTATCAGGGATAAGCAATCAGCCCCAGCATTTT.

V is TRBV4-3 and J is TRBJ2-1; 12 positions agree with TRBD1. Germline CDR1 LGHNA, CDR2 YSLEER. With 0 bases clipped from V and 7 bases from J, the junction kept 7 bases outside the gene matches. CDR3 length: 17 residues. CDR3 loop: CASSQETGQGASNEQFF. The CDR3 nucleotides are TGCGCCAGCAGCCAAGAAACGGGACAGGGGGCGAGTAATGAGCAGTTCTTC.

The chain employs TRBV4-3 and TRBJ2-3; D remains unclear. The germline CDR1 and CDR2 sequences are LGHNA and YSLEER. The CDR3 totals 14 residues. The V end lost 0 bases, the J end lost 6 bases, and 10 bases lay between the germline ends. The CDR3 is CASSQEFRSDTQYF. The CDR3 DNA sequence: TGCGCCAGCAGCCAAGAATTCCGGTCGGATACGCAGTATTTT.

The chain is built from TRBV6-5 and TRBJ2-2; the D is unclear. This CDR3 comprises 12 residues. Looked up from germline, CDR1 is MNHEY and CDR2 is SVGAGI. The V gene lost 2 bases and the J gene lost 7 bases, with 5 bases spanning the gap. CDR3 loop: CASSYTNGELFF. The CDR3 nucleotides read TGTGCCAGCAGTTACACTAACGGGGAGCTGTTTTTT.

The count of this clone is one. The chain joins TRBV19 to TRBJ2-5, with D maybe TRBD2 (6 bases). The CDR3 runs 15 residues. V was shortened by 6 bases and J by 5 bases, with 19 bases between the two germline ends. Germline CDR1 reads LNHDA; CDR2 reads SQIVND (reference sequence). For the CDR3, the DNA is TGTGCCAGTAGCTGGATGGCGGGGAACTGGGAGACCCAGTACTTC. Translation: CASSWMAGNWETQYF.

This chain connects TRBV4-1 to TRBJ1-4; 9 positions agree with TRBD1. CDR1 and CDR2 from the germline V gene are MGHRA and YSYEKL. The V and J ends lost 3 bases and 5 bases, in that order; junction bases with no gene match: 10. There are 17 residues in the CDR3. The CDR3 loop is CASSHDGTGTGNEKLFF. For the CDR3, the DNA is TGCGCCAGCAGCCACGACGGAACCGGGACAGGGAATGAAAAACTGTTTTTT.

The rearrangement uses TRBV19 and TRBJ2-1; 8 nucleotides line up with TRBD1. This CDR3 is built from 13 residues. Looked up from germline, CDR1 is LNHDA and CDR2 is SQIVND (reference sequence). Germline trimming cut 3 bases from V and 7 bases from J; bases unmatched to any gene: 2. In DNA, the CDR3 is TGTGCCAGTAGTATTGGACAGGGAAATGAGCAGTTCTTC. Encoded protein: CASSIGQGNEQFF.

The rearrangement links TRBV4-3 to TRBJ2-6, with TRBD1 matching over 8 bases. The CDR3 is 16 residues long. V was clipped by 4 bases and J by 7 bases; unmatched bases: 9. In germline, CDR1 is LGHNA, CDR2 YSLEER. CDR3 sequence: CASSPTTGVFANVLTF. The CDR3 DNA sequence: TGCGCCAGCAGCCCCACGACAGGGGTGTTTGCCAACGTCCTGACTTTC.

This clone showed up many times. The gene calls are TRBV27 and TRBJ2-3; 11 bases line up with TRBD1. Germline V gene lookup returns CDR1 MNHEY and CDR2 SMNVEV (reference sequence). The CDR3 is 18 amino acids. The V and J ends lost 5 bases and 4 bases, in that order; junction bases with no gene match: 14. The CDR3 region has the DNA TGTGCCAGCAGTAGGTCCGGGACAGGGGGGGTGTTGGCAGATACGCAGTATTTT. As protein: CASSRSGTGGVLADTQYF.

V and J are TRBV7-9 and TRBJ2-5, with D possibly TRBD1 on 5 matching bases. Germline V lookup: CDR1 SEHNR, CDR2 FQNEAQ (reference sequence). The V end was cut by 6 bases, the J end by 2 bases, with 10 bases between. There are 13 residues in the CDR3. The CDR3 loop is CASRSRGQETQYF. The CDR3 DNA follows: TGTGCCAGCAGGTCTAGGGGTCAAGAGACCCAGTACTTC.

The chain combines TRBV29-1 with TRBJ1-2; no clear D gene. In germline, CDR1 is SQVTM, CDR2 ANQGSEA. Trimming pared 7 bases from V and 6 bases from J, leaving 15 bases between. The CDR3 spans 12 residues. CDR3 bases: TGCAGCGCCGGACCCACGGGGAATGGCTACACCTTC. It specifies CSAGPTGNGYTF.

This chain joins TRBV7-2 and TRBJ2-3; a weak D match, TRBD2 (5 bases). Deletions cut 3 bases from V and 3 bases from J, with 16 bases between. Germline V CDR1 and CDR2: SGHTA, FQGNSA. There are 16 residues in the CDR3. CDR3: CASSFPGLDPTDTQYF. The CDR3 bases are TGTGCCAGCAGCTTTCCCGGACTGGATCCGACAGATACGCAGTATTTT.

The J gene is TRBJ2-7, the V gene TRBV4-1; 10 nucleotides agree with TRBD1. V was clipped by 4 bases and J by 6 bases; unmatched bases: 12. Germline values: CDR1 MGHRA, CDR2 YSYEKL. The CDR3 runs to 16 residues. The CDR3 DNA follows: TGCGCCAGCAGCCGAGGACCGGGACAGGGGTGGGTCGAGCAGTACTTC. Encoded protein: CASSRGPGQGWVEQYF.

This sequence joins TRBV6-1 and TRBJ1-3; D is perhaps TRBD1 (5 bases). This CDR3 contains 15 residues. Trimming took off 4 bases at V and 4 bases at J, with 14 bases between the two ends. The germline gives CDR1 MNHNS, CDR2 SASEGT. The CDR3 coding sequence is TGTGCCAGCAGTGCCGGGACTTTCGCCGGAAACACCATATATTTT. Its translation is CASSAGTFAGNTIYF.

The chain joins TRBV7-8 to TRBJ2-1, with TRBD2 matching over 9 bases. Germline assignment: CDR1 SGHVS and CDR2 FQNEAQ. Trimming took 1 base from V and 3 from J; bases not matched to a gene: 4. The CDR3 covers 16 residues. CDR3 nucleotides: TGTGCCAGCAGCTTAGTGAGTAGCGGGGGCTACAATGAGCAGTTCTTC. It translates to CASSLVSSGGYNEQFF.